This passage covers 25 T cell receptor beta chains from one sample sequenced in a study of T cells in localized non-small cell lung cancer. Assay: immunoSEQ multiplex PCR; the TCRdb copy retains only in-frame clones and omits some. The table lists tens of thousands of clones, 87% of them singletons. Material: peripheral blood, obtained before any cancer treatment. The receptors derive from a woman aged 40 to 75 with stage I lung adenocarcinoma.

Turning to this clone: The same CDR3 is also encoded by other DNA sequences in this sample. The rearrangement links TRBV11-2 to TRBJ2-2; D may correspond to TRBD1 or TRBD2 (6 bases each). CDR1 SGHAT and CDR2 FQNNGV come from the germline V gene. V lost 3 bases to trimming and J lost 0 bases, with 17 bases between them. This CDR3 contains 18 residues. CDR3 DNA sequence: TGTGCCAGCAGCTTTCCCCTCGGGGGCCGTTCGAACACCGGGGAGCTGTTTTTT. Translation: CASSFPLGGRSNTGELFF. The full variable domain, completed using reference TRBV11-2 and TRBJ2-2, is EAGVAQSPRYKIIEKRQSVAFWCNPISGHATLYWYQQILGQGPKLLIQFQNNGVVDDSQLPKDRFSAERLKGVDSTLKIQPAKLEDSAVYLCASSFPLGGRSNTGELFFGEGSRLTVL.

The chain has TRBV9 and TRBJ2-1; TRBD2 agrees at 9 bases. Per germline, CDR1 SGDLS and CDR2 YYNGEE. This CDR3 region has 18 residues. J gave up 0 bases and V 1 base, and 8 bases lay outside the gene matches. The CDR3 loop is CASSVLRGGASSYNEQFF. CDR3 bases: TGTGCCAGCAGCGTACTTCGCGGGGGGGCTAGCTCCTACAATGAGCAGTTCTTC.

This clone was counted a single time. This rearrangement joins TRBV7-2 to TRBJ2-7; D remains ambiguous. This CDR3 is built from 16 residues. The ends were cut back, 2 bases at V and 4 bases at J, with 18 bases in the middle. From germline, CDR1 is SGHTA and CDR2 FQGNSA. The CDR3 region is CASSLRSAVPRYEQYF. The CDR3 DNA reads TGTGCCAGCAGCTTACGTTCCGCGGTCCCTCGTTACGAGCAGTACTTC.

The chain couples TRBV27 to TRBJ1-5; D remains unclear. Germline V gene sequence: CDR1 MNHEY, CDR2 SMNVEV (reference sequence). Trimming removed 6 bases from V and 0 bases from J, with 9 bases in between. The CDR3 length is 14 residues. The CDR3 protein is CASSGGYSNQPQHF. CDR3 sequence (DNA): TGTGCCAGCAGCGGAGGTTATAGCAATCAGCCCCAGCATTTT.

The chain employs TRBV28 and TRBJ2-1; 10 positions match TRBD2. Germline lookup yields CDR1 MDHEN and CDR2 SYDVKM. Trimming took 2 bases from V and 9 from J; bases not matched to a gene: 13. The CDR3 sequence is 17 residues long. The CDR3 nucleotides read TGTGCCAGCAGTTTACCCCGGGGAGCGGGGGGGCCGGTTGAGCAGTTCTTC. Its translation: CASSLPRGAGGPVEQFF.

The CDR3 DNA reads TGTGCCAGCAACAGGGGGGGCATAGAAAAACTGTTTTTT. It is translated as CASNRGGIEKLFF. The rearrangement joins TRBV4-2 to TRBJ1-4; 8 nucleotides agree with TRBD1. The CDR3 length is 13 residues. V lost 7 bases and J lost 8; bases outside the gene matches: 6. Germline V lookup: CDR1 LGHNA, CDR2 YNFKEQ.

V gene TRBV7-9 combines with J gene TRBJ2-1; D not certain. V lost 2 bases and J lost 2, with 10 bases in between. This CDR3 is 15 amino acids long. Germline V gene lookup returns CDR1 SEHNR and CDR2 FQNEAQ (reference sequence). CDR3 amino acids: CASSLILAAYNEQFF. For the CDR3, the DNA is TGTGCCAGCAGCTTAATCTTGGCTGCCTACAATGAGCAGTTCTTC.

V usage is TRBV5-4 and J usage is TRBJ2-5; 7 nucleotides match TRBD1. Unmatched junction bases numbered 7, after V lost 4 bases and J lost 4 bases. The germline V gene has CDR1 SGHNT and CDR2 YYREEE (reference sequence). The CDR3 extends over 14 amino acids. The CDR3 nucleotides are TGTGCCAGCAGCCACCCGGGACAGTTAGAGACCCAGTACTTC. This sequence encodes CASSHPGQLETQYF.

The CDR3 loop is CASSYLLSNQPQHF. The CDR3 coding sequence is TGTGCCAGCAGTTATCTGCTTAGCAATCAGCCCCAGCATTTT. The chain links TRBV6-5 to TRBJ1-5; no clear D. The V and J ends lost 3 bases and 0 bases respectively, with 6 bases between them. The CDR3 covers 14 residues. Germline V gene lookup returns CDR1 MNHEY and CDR2 SVGAGI.

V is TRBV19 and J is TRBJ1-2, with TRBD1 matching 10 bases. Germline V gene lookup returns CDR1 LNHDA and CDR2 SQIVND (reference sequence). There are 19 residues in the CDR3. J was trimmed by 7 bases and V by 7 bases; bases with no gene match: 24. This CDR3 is CASTGHGVGQGGATVGYTF. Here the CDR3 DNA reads TGTGCCAGTACTGGCCATGGGGTAGGACAGGGGGGCGCCACGGTTGGCTACACCTTC.

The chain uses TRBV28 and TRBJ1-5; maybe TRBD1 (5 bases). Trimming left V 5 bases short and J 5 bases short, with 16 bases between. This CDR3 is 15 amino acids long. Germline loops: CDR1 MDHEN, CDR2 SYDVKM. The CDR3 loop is CASSLNRDGYQPQHF. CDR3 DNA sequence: TGTGCCAGCAGTCTGAACCGGGACGGCTATCAGCCCCAGCATTTT.

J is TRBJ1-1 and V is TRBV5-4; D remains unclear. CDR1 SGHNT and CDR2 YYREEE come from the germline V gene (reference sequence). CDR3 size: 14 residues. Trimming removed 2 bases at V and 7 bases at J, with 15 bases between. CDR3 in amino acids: CASSLFSRYGEAFF. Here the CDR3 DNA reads TGTGCCAGCAGCTTATTCAGTCGGTACGGTGAAGCTTTCTTT. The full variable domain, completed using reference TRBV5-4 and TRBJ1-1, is ETGVTQSPTHLIKTRGQQVTLRCSSQSGHNTVSWYQQALGQGPQFIFQYYREEENGRGNFPPRFSGLQFPNYSSELNVNALELDDSALYLCASSLFSRYGEAFFGQGTRLTVV.

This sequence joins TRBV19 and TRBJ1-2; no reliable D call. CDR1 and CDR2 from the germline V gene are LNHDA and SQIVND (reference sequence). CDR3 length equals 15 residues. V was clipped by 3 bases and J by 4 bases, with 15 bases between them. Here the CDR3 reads CASSIDSRSGYGYTF. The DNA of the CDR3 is TGTGCCAGTAGTATTGATTCAAGGTCTGGCTATGGCTACACCTTC.

CDR3 bases: TGTGCCAGCAGGGGGGACGGGGAGACCCAGTACTTC. This translates into CASRGDGETQYF. The J gene is TRBJ2-5, the V gene TRBV2, with D perhaps given as TRBD1 or TRBD2 (5 bases each). This CDR3 has 12 amino acids. Germline CDR1 SNHLY, CDR2 FYNNEI. Trimming stripped 6 bases from V and 5 bases from J, with 10 bases between. Full variable domain (remainder filled in from reference TRBV2 and TRBJ2-5): EPEVTQTPSHQVTQMGQEVILRCVPISNHLYFYWYRQILGQKVEFLVSFYNNEISEKSEIFDDQFSVERPDGSNFTLKIRSTKLEDSAMYFCASRGDGETQYFGPGTRLLVL.

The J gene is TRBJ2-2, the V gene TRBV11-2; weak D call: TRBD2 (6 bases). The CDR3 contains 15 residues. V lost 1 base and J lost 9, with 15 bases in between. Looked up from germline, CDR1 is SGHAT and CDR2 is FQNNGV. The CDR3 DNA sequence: TGTGCCAGCAGCTTAGGGCAGGGAGGAATCCGGGAGCTGTTTTTT. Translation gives CASSLGQGGIRELFF.

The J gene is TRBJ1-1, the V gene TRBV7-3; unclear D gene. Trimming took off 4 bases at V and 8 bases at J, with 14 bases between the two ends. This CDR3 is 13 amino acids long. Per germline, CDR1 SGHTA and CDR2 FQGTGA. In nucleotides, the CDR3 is TGTGCCAGCAGCTCCGGAGGTGTACCGGAAGCTTTCTTT. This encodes CASSSGGVPEAFF.

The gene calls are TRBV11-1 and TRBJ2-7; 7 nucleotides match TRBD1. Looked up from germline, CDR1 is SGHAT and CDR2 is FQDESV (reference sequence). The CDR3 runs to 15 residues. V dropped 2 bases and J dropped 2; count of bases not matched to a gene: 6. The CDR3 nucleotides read TGTGCCAGCAGCTTATTGGGACAGACCGCCTACGAGCAGTACTTC. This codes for CASSLLGQTAYEQYF.

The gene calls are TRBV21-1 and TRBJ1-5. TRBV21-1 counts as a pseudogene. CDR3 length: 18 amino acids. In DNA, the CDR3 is TGTGCCAGCAGCCCCCCGCCCGCCACCGAGGATGCCGATCAGCCCCAGCATTTT. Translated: CASSPPPATEDADQPQHF.

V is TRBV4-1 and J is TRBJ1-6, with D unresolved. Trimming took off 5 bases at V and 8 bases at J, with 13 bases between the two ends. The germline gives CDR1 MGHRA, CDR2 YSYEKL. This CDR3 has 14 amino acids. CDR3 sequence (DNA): TGCGCCAGCAGCGTCTCGTATAGGGATTCACCCCTCCACTTT. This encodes CASSVSYRDSPLHF.

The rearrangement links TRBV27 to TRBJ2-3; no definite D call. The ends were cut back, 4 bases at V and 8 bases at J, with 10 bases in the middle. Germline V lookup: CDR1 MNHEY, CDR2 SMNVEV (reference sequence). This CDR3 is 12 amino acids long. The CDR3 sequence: CASSSPTGTQYF. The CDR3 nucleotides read TGTGCCAGCAGTTCCCCTACCGGTACGCAGTATTTT.

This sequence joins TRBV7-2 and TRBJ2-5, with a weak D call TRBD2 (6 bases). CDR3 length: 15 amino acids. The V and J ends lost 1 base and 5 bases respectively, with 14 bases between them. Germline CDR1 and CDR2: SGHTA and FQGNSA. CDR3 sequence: CASSLVAAEGETQYF. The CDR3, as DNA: TGTGCCAGCAGCTTAGTAGCGGCTGAGGGGGAGACCCAGTACTTC.

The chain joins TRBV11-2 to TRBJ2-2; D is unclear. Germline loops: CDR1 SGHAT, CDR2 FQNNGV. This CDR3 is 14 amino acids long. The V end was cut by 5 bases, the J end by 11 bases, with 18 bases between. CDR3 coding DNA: TGTGCCAGCAGCCTAAGCCCAACTTACCTAGAGCTGTTTTTT. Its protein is CASSLSPTYLELFF.

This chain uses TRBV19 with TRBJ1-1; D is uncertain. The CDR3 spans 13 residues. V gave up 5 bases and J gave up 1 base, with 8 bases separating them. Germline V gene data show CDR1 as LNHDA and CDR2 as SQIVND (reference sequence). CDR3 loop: CASSPRGNTEAFF. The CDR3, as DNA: TGTGCCAGTAGTCCCCGGGGGAACACTGAAGCTTTCTTT.

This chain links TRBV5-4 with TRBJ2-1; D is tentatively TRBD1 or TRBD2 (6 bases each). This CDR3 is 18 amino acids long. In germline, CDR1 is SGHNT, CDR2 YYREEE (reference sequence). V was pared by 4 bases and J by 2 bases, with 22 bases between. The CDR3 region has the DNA TGTGCCAGCAGCACCGGGGGCAACGTGGGCCGGACCTACAATGAGCAGTTCTTC. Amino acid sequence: CASSTGGNVGRTYNEQFF.

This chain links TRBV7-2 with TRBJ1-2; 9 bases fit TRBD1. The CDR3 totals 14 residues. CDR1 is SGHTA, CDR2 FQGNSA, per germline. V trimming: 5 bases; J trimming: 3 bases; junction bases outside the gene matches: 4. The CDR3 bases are TGTGCCAGCAGCGCGGACAGGGGCGACTATGGCTACACCTTC. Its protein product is CASSADRGDYGYTF.